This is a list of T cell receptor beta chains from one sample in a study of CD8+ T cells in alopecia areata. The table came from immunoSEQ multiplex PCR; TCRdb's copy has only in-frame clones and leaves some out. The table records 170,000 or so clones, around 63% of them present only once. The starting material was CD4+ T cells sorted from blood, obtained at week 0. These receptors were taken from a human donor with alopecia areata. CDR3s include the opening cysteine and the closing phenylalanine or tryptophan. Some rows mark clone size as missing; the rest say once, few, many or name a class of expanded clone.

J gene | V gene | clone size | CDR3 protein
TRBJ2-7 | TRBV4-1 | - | CASSRVFGGGAGEQYF
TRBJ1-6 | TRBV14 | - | CASSQIEGGYSPLHF
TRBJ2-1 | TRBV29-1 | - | CSVGAGTGYEQFF
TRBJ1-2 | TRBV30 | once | CAWRERSRFYGYTF
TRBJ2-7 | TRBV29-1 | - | CSVARTDSYEQYF
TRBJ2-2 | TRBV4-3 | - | CASSRTTNRGLGGELFF
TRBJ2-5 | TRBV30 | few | CAWNPGLQETQYF
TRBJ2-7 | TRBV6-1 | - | CASSKGTTYEQYF
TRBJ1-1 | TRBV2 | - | CASRASGTTEAFF
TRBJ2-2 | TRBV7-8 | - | CASSLAPTGSTGELFF
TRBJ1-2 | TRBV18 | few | CASSPPYTANYGYTF
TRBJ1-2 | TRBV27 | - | CASRGTGILNYGYTF
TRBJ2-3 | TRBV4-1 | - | CASSQNTDTQYF
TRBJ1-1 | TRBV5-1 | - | CASSRDTEAFF